This T cell receptor (beta chain) was documented in a study of T cell repertoires in cytomegalovirus infection. MiXCR, applied by TCRdb to the reads, yields one record per CDR3 protein. The table lists 450,000 to 650,000 distinct CDR3 sequences, over 35% of them singletons, with 48% in the top ten. Germline assignment: CDR1 SGDLS and CDR2 YYNGEE. There are 13 residues in the CDR3. Trimming removed 4 bases at V and 7 bases at J, with 14 bases between. For this clonotype: Its antigen remains unknown.

The sequencing here drew on cultured PBMCs, taken from culture after CMV antigen stimulation. The sequence was obtained from a human donor in good health (CMV status not recorded). Some clones in this sample may be carry-over from other donors' samples. V and J are TRBV9 and TRBJ1-2; D possibly corresponds to TRBD1 (5 bases). CDR3 in amino acids: CASSSVGVGGYTF. CDR3 coding DNA: TGTGCCAGCAGCTCGGTAGGGGTCGGTGGCTACACCTTC. The complete variable domain, with remaining parts taken from reference TRBV9 and TRBJ1-2, reads DSGVTQTPKHLITATGQRVTLRCSPRSGDLSVYWYQQSLDQGLQFLIQYYNGEERAKGNILERFSAQQFPDLHSELNLSSLELGDSALYFCASSSVGVGGYTFGSGTRLTVV.